This TCR beta chain was sequenced for a study of shared clonotypes between healthy human individuals. The table came from immunoSEQ multiplex PCR; TCRdb's copy has only in-frame clones and leaves some out. Seen here are roughly 500,000 clones, about 96% observed once, and the top ten hold approximately 0.06%. J lost 5 bases, V lost 2 bases, and 5 bases had no gene match. The CDR3 sequence is 14 residues long. The germline V gene encodes CDR1 SGHRS and CDR2 YFSETQ. The sequenced sample was naive CD4+ T cells sorted from blood. Documented subset: CD45RA+ positively selected. This clonotype was obtained from a woman between 25 and 40 years old in good health. The rearrangement uses TRBV5-1 and TRBJ2-3; 7 nucleotides line up with TRBD2. CDR3 nucleotides: TGCGCCAGCAGCTTCGCGGGAGCTGGAGATACGCAGTATTTT. The encoded protein is CASSFAGAGDTQYF. Full variable domain (missing parts from reference TRBV5-1 and TRBJ2-3): KAGVTQTPRYLIKTRGQQVTLSCSPISGHRSVSWYQQTPGQGLQFLFEYFSETQRNKGNFPGRFSGRQFSNSRSEMNVSTLELGDSALYLCASSFAGAGDTQYFGPGTRLTVL.